What follows are 13 T cell receptor beta chains derived from one specimen sequenced in a study of monozygotic twins with cystic fibrosis. The protocol was immunoSEQ multiplex PCR, while the TCRdb copy is restricted to in-frame clones and leaves out a portion. The sample shows 30,000 or so clones, just over 65% of them seen only once. Material for sequencing was blood. The receptors shown here come from a girl under 18 with cystic fibrosis.

The rearrangement uses TRBV5-5 and TRBJ2-7; no clear D. Germline V gene data show CDR1 as SGHKS and CDR2 as YYEKEE (reference sequence). The CDR3 has 12 amino acids. Trimming pared 2 bases from V and 6 bases from J, leaving 9 bases between. The CDR3 protein is CASSLPPSEQYF. The CDR3, as DNA: TGTGCCAGCAGCTTACCCCCATCCGAGCAGTACTTC.

This clone has a single count. The chain employs TRBV27 and TRBJ1-2, with D perhaps TRBD1 (5 bases). V lost 4 bases to trimming and J lost 6 bases, with 18 bases between them. The length of the CDR3 is 15 residues. Germline loops: CDR1 MNHEY, CDR2 SMNVEV (reference sequence). DNA for the CDR3: TGTGCCAGCAGTTCTCAGTTGTGGGGCGGGAATGGCTACACCTTC. The encoded protein is CASSSQLWGGNGYTF.

The rearrangement links TRBV7-2 to TRBJ2-3; 12 bases are a match to TRBD2. Germline V gene lookup returns CDR1 SGHTA and CDR2 FQGNSA. V trimming: 2 bases; J trimming: 6 bases; junction bases outside the gene matches: 9. There are 17 residues in the CDR3. The CDR3 DNA reads as TGTGCCAGCAGCTTACAACTAGCGGGAGGATTCGGGGATACGCAGTATTTT. Translating gives CASSLQLAGGFGDTQYF. The whole variable domain, filled in from reference TRBV7-2 and TRBJ2-3, reads GAGVSQSPSNKVTEKGKDVELRCDPISGHTALYWYRQSLGQGLEFLIYFQGNSAPDKSGLPSDRFSAERTGGSVSTLTIQRTQQEDSAVYLCASSLQLAGGFGDTQYFGPGTRLTVL.

This clone was recorded only once. This chain connects TRBV7-9 to TRBJ1-1; 8 bases align to TRBD1. The germline gives CDR1 SEHNR, CDR2 FQNEAQ (reference sequence). V trimming: 5 bases; J trimming: 11 bases; junction bases outside the gene matches: 10. CDR3 size: 13 residues. CDR3 in amino acids: CASSGGQGIIAFF. Written as DNA, the CDR3 is TGTGCCAGCAGCGGAGGACAGGGTATTATTGCTTTCTTT.

This clone occurred a few times. The V and J genes are TRBV29-1 and TRBJ1-2; no clear D gene. Germline loops: CDR1 SQVTM, CDR2 ANQGSEA. The CDR3 spans 14 residues. Trimming took off 3 bases at V and 3 bases at J, with 14 bases between the two ends. The CDR3 sequence: CSVEANNGDYGYTF. CDR3 in DNA: TGCAGCGTTGAGGCGAACAACGGGGACTATGGCTACACCTTC.

V gene TRBV19 combines with J gene TRBJ2-2; D not certain. V dropped 6 bases and J dropped 4 bases, with 12 bases sitting between them. The germline CDR1 and CDR2 sequences are LNHDA and SQIVND (reference sequence). The CDR3 loop spans 14 amino acids. The CDR3 nucleotides are TGTGCCAGTAGGGCGCCAATCAGCACCGGGGAGCTGTTTTTT. Its protein is CASRAPISTGELFF.

The chain combines TRBV4-2 with TRBJ1-2, with no clear D. Germline V gene lookup returns CDR1 LGHNA and CDR2 YNFKEQ. V lost 3 bases and J 11 bases, leaving 16 bases between the germline ends. The CDR3 has 13 amino acids. CDR3 amino acids: CASSQPPEPLYTF. CDR3 in DNA: TGTGCCAGCAGCCAGCCCCCGGAGCCCCTTTACACCTTC.

This clone has just a few counts. The chain employs TRBV7-9 and TRBJ2-3; perhaps TRBD1 as D (6 bases). Germline V gives CDR1 SEHNR, CDR2 FQNEAQ (reference sequence). Trimming took off 5 bases at V and 3 bases at J, with 15 bases between the two ends. CDR3 length: 15 residues. The CDR3 DNA reads TGTGCCAGCAGCCGAACAGGGATGGGAACAGATACGCAGTATTTT. Protein: CASSRTGMGTDTQYF. The variable domain in full, with the rest retrieved from reference TRBV7-9 and TRBJ2-3, is DTGVSQNPRHKITKRGQNVTFRCDPISEHNRLYWYRQTLGQGPEFLTYFQNEAQLEKSRLLSDRFSAERPKGSFSTLEIQRTEQGDSAMYLCASSRTGMGTDTQYFGPGTRLTVL.

The J gene is TRBJ1-2, the V gene TRBV6-1; TRBD1 aligns across 8 bases. Germline trimming cut 1 base from V and 12 bases from J; bases unmatched to any gene: 16. The CDR3 has 16 amino acids. The germline gives CDR1 MNHNS, CDR2 SASEGT. CDR3 DNA: TGTGCCAGCAGTGAAGGGACAGGGATCTTCGTGAGGTTGGACACCTTC. Residues: CASSEGTGIFVRLDTF.

The V and J genes are TRBV4-3 and TRBJ1-2; possible D gene TRBD1, 5 bases. Looked up from germline, CDR1 is LGHNA and CDR2 is YSLEER. Trimming took 1 base from V and 8 from J, leaving 11 bases between them. This CDR3 spans 13 amino acids. The CDR3 region has the DNA TGCGCCAGCAGCCAAGGACGGTGGGACGGCTACACCTTC. Translating it yields CASSQGRWDGYTF.

This clone has just a few counts. This chain links TRBV27 with TRBJ2-7; the D is unclear. The CDR3 sequence is 16 residues long. Between the trimmed V and J ends, which lost 1 base and 1 base, there was a span of 14 bases. From germline, CDR1 is MNHEY and CDR2 SMNVEV (reference sequence). The CDR3 loop reads CASSLLLKALSYEQYF. For the CDR3, the DNA is TGTGCCAGCAGTTTATTACTAAAAGCTTTATCCTACGAGCAGTACTTC.

The chain joins TRBV15 to TRBJ1-3; D unresolved. In germline, CDR1 is LNHNV, CDR2 YYDKDF (reference sequence). Deletions cut 1 base from V and 0 bases from J, with 10 bases between. This CDR3 has 16 residues. CDR3 nucleotides: TGTGCCACCAGCAGAGTACCCGACGGCTCTGGAAACACCATATATTTT. Its protein product is CATSRVPDGSGNTIYF.

This chain joins TRBV6-6 and TRBJ2-3; D gene uncertain. The V end was cut by 6 bases, the J end by 4 bases, with 14 bases between. The CDR3 contains 14 residues. Germline V gene sequence: CDR1 MNHNY, CDR2 SVGAGI (reference sequence). CDR3: CASSPDPRADTQYF. As DNA, the CDR3 is TGTGCCAGCAGCCCGGACCCCAGAGCAGATACGCAGTATTTT.